This is a list of T cell receptor beta chains from one sample in a study of blood T cell repertoires in COVID-19. The assay was immunoSEQ multiplex PCR, and TCRdb's table has in-frame clones only and misses some. This table holds approximately 350,000 clones, about 89% found once. Sequencing input: peripheral blood. These receptors were collected from a man aged 40-49 years with acute or convalescent COVID-19. CDR3s include the opening cysteine and the closing phenylalanine or tryptophan. The D gene is left open where the match is weak. Clone size is given for some rows only: seen once, a few or many times, or a class if the clone is expanded.

TRBD1 - TRBJ1-6 TRBV18 CASSELQPGQSNSPLHF TGTGCCAGCTCGGAGCTACAACCGGGACAGTCTAATTCACCCCTCCACTTT
- - TRBJ1-2 TRBV7-9 CASSPGLRQIYGYTF TGTGCCAGCAGCCCAGGTTTGCGACAGATCTATGGCTACACCTTC
- - TRBJ2-7 TRBV5-1 CASSQGRLRLSEQYF TGCGCCAGCAGCCAAGGAAGGCTTCGACTATCGGAGCAGTACTTC
- - TRBJ2-7 TRBV6-6 CASSYSFGQGYEQYF TGTGCCAGCAGTTACTCGTTTGGCCAGGGCTACGAGCAGTACTTC
- - TRBJ1-1 TRBV6-5 CASSNRGGTEAFF TGTGCCAGCAGTAACCGGGGAGGCACTGAAGCTTTCTTT
- - TRBJ2-5 TRBV4-1 CASSQDSGSQETQYF TGCGCCAGCAGCCAAGACTCGGGGTCTCAAGAGACCCAGTACTTC
TRBD2 - TRBJ2-2 TRBV12-3/TRBV12-4 CASSQTSAGELFF TGTGCCAGCAGTCAGACTAGCGCCGGGGAGCTGTTTTTT
TRBD1 once TRBJ1-5 TRBV30 CAWSEDRHSNQPQHF TGTGCCTGGAGTGAGGACAGGCATAGCAATCAGCCCCAGCATTTT
TRBD1 - TRBJ2-1 TRBV4-3 CASSPRQGVNHEQFF TGCGCCAGCAGCCCCCGCCAGGGGGTCAACCATGAGCAGTTCTTC
- once TRBJ1-2 TRBV28 CASSPPGGYYGYTF TGTGCCAGCAGTCCCCCGGGAGGGTACTATGGCTACACCTTC
TRBD2 - TRBJ2-1 TRBV6-5 CASSSPGLADYNEQFF TGTGCCAGCAGTTCTCCGGGACTAGCGGACTACAATGAGCAGTTCTTC
- - TRBJ1-1 TRBV19 CASSIRIQDTEAFF TGTGCCAGTAGTATCCGGATTCAGGACACTGAAGCTTTCTTT
TRBD1 - TRBJ2-7 TRBV5-8 CASSLGLGTGSHEQYF TGTGCCAGCAGCTTAGGCCTCGGGACAGGGAGCCACGAGCAGTACTTC
TRBD2 - TRBJ2-7 TRBV2 CASGLADSYEQYF TGTGCCAGCGGACTAGCGGACTCCTACGAGCAGTACTTC
- once TRBJ1-2 TRBV30 CAWSIGGEYGYTF TGTGCCTGGAGTATAGGGGGGGAGTATGGCTACACCTTC
TRBD1 - TRBJ1-2 TRBV5-4 CASSPDRGNYGYTF TGTGCCAGCAGCCCAGACAGGGGGAACTATGGCTACACCTTC
TRBD2 - TRBJ2-1 TRBV7-9 CASSPIGLAGVNEQFF TGTGCCAGCAGTCCGATCGGACTAGCGGGAGTTAATGAGCAGTTCTTC
TRBD1 - TRBJ2-1 TRBV6-5 CASCRRGQPTNEQFF TGTGCCAGTTGTCGTAGGGGACAGCCTACGAATGAGCAGTTCTTC
TRBD1 - TRBJ1-2 TRBV19 CASSLTGGRNYGYTF TGTGCCAGTAGCCTGACAGGGGGCAGAAACTATGGCTACACCTTC
TRBD2 - TRBJ2-1 TRBV19 CASSPLGGPSEQFF TGTGCCAGTAGTCCCTTGGGAGGGCCCAGTGAGCAGTTCTTC
TRBD1 - TRBJ2-7 TRBV28 CASSLGTGGGEQYF TGTGCCAGCAGCCTCGGGACAGGGGGTGGTGAGCAGTACTTC
- once TRBJ2-7 TRBV11-2 CASSHIGGKVSYEQYF TGTGCCAGCAGCCATATCGGAGGGAAGGTCTCCTACGAGCAGTACTTC
TRBD1 once TRBJ2-7 TRBV5-1 CASSLNRGREQYF TGCGCCAGCAGCTTAAACAGGGGGAGGGAGCAGTACTTC
TRBD2 - TRBJ2-5 TRBV19 CASSTRGGVLETQYF TGTGCCAGTAGTACCCGCGGGGGGGTGTTGGAGACCCAGTACTTC
- - TRBJ1-5 TRBV28 CASRPAGGRSQPQHF TGTGCCAGCAGGCCCGCCGGGGGTCGGAGTCAGCCCCAGCATTTT
- - TRBJ1-2 TRBV20-1 CSASGGTYLTNSYGYTF TGCAGTGCTAGTGGTGGGACATATCTCACCAATTCCTATGGCTACACCTTC
- once TRBJ2-7 TRBV7-2 CASSLDRGFSYEQYF TGTGCCAGCAGCTTGGACAGAGGGTTTTCCTACGAGCAGTACTTC
- - TRBJ2-7 TRBV5-1 CASSSQVGTSYEQYF TGCGCCAGCAGCTCGCAGGTAGGAACGTCCTACGAGCAGTACTTC
TRBD1 - TRBJ1-5 TRBV27 CASTLTGTGGQPQHF TGTGCCAGCACCCTCACCGGGACAGGGGGCCAGCCCCAGCATTTT
- - TRBJ1-4 TRBV6-5 CASSPTSGRGEKLFF TGTGCCAGCAGTCCCACGTCAGGGCGGGGGGAAAAACTGTTTTTT
TRBD1 - TRBJ1-3 TRBV5-4 CASSTTGPGNTIYF TGTGCCAGCAGCACGACAGGGCCCGGAAACACCATATATTTT
TRBD1 - TRBJ1-1 TRBV10-1 CASSVGQMNTEAFF TGCGCCAGCAGTGTGGGACAGATGAACACTGAAGCTTTCTTT
TRBD1 - TRBJ2-7 TRBV18 CASSQGQGEIYEQYF TGTGCCAGCTCACAGGGACAGGGTGAGATCTACGAGCAGTACTTC
- - TRBJ1-2 TRBV7-2 CASRPSQGPYGYTF TGTGCCAGCAGACCCTCCCAGGGCCCCTATGGCTACACCTTC
TRBD2 - TRBJ2-1 TRBV27 CASSLGTSAYNEQFF TGTGCCAGCAGTCTAGGGACTAGCGCATACAATGAGCAGTTCTTC
- - TRBJ1-5 TRBV6-4 CASSEKNPQVPSTNQPQHF TGTGCCAGCAGCGAGAAGAACCCACAGGTCCCATCCACTAATCAGCCCCAGCATTTT
- - TRBJ2-3 TRBV3-1/TRBV3-2 CASSQRAEGTDTQYF TGTGCCAGCAGCCAAAGGGCGGAGGGCACAGATACGCAGTATTTT
- - TRBJ1-1 TRBV29-1 CSVATGETEAFF TGCAGCGTTGCGACGGGAGAGACTGAAGCTTTCTTT
TRBD1 - TRBJ1-5 TRBV2 CASTPYRDSVRPQHF TGTGCCAGTACACCGTACCGGGACAGTGTGCGCCCCCAGCATTTT
TRBD2 - TRBJ2-3 TRBV28 CASSTPIAGGSDTQYF TGTGCCAGCAGTACTCCTATAGCGGGAGGCTCAGATACGCAGTATTTT
- - TRBJ1-5 TRBV5-4 CASSLGGDQPQHF TGTGCCAGCAGCTTAGGGGGGGATCAGCCCCAGCATTTT
TRBD1 - TRBJ1-5 TRBV28 CASSFLPYSKTGTGYRQPQHF TGTGCCAGCAGTTTTCTACCCTACTCTAAGACGGGGACAGGGTATCGTCAGCCCCAGCATTTT
TRBD1 - TRBJ2-2 TRBV6-6 CASSRDRATGELFF TGTGCCAGCAGTCGGGACAGGGCCACCGGGGAGCTGTTTTTT
- - TRBJ2-7 TRBV2 CASSEHVARTYEQYF TGTGCCAGCAGTGAACACGTAGCGAGAACCTACGAGCAGTACTTC
TRBD2 - TRBJ2-2 TRBV7-9 CASSPSGLGSGELFF TGTGCCAGCAGCCCATCGGGACTAGGCTCCGGGGAGCTGTTTTTT
TRBD1 once TRBJ2-3 TRBV5-1 CASMGDRGWTDTQYF TGCGCCAGCATGGGGGACAGGGGGTGGACAGATACGCAGTATTTT
- - TRBJ2-7 TRBV9 CASSPRLFAGLEQYF TGTGCCAGCAGCCCCCGTTTGTTCGCGGGGCTCGAGCAGTACTTC